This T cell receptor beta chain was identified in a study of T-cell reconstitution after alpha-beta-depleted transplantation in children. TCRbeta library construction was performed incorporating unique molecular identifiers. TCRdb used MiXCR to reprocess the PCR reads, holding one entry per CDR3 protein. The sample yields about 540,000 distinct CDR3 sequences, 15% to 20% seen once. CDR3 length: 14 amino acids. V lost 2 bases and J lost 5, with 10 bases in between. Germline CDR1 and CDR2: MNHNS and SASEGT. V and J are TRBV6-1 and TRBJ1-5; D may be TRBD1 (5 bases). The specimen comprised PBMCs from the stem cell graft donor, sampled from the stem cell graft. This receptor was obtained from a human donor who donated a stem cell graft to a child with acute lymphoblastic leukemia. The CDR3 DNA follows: TGTGCCAGCAGTGAATGGGGCAGCGATCAGCCCCAGCATTTT. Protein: CASSEWGSDQPQHF.